A selection of T cell receptor beta chains follows, all from one sample in a study of identical twins. From the 5' RACE reads, TCRdb called clonotypes with MiXCR, one entry per CDR3 protein. The sample lists approximately 530,000 distinct CDR3 sequences, about a fifth occurring once. These data also formed part of another study, on yellow fever vaccine responses in identical twins.

The sample consisted of CD4+ T cells sorted from blood. Receptors originate from a woman between 18 and 29 years old in good health. Both conserved end residues are part of each CDR3. A D gene is named only where the DNA matches it firmly. Size tells how often a clone was seen (once, few, many) or the class of an expanded clone, and some rows leave it out.

TRBD2	.	TRBV9	20	TRBJ2-1	TGTGCCAGCAGCGTAGGGCGCGGGACTAGCGGGCCTAGGCCATACAATGAGCAGTTCTTC	CASSVGRGTSGPRPYNEQFF
.	few	TRBV20-1	14	TRBJ2-1	TGCAGTGCCAAATTGGGGGTTACCGACAATGAGCAGTTCTTC	CSAKLGVTDNEQFF
.	.	TRBV12-3/TRBV12-4	13	TRBJ1-1	TGTGCCAGCAGTTTGCCCCTGAACACTGAAGCTTTCTTT	CASSLPLNTEAFF
TRBD1	few	TRBV7-9	15	TRBJ2-5	TGTGCCAGCAGCTCGGACAGGGGTCCCCAAGAGACCCAGTACTTC	CASSSDRGPQETQYF
TRBD2	.	TRBV4-1	17	TRBJ2-5	TGCGCCAGCAGCCAGCCACAGGGGACTAGCGGGAGGGAGACCCAGTACTTC	CASSQPQGTSGRETQYF
TRBD1	.	TRBV12-3/TRBV12-4	15	TRBJ2-7	TGTGCCAGCAGTTCCCCCGGACAGGGCCGCTACGAGCAGTACTTC	CASSSPGQGRYEQYF
.	many	TRBV5-1	16	TRBJ2-2	TGCGCCAGCAGCTTGGTTGGACAGACGAACACCGGGGAGCTGTTTTTT	CASSLVGQTNTGELFF
.	.	TRBV6-1	13	TRBJ1-1	TGTGCCAGCAGGCTGGCGGGTAACACTGAAGCTTTCTTT	CASRLAGNTEAFF
TRBD2	.	TRBV28	19	TRBJ2-2	TGTGCCAGCAGTCCCCCACAGAGCAGCGGGAGATCGAGCACCGGGGAGCTGTTTTTT	CASSPPQSSGRSSTGELFF
TRBD1	few	TRBV3-1	16	TRBJ1-6	TGTGCCAGCAGCCAAGATTGGCAGGGGGCACAGTCACCCCTCCACTTT	CASSQDWQGAQSPLHF
.	.	TRBV3-1	15	TRBJ1-1	TGTGCCAGCAGCCAAGATCTGGGCCTTAACACTGAAGCTTTCTTT	CASSQDLGLNTEAFF